A single sample is the source of the 26 T cell receptor beta chains below, sequenced in a study of blood T cell repertoires in COVID-19. Profiling relied on immunoSEQ multiplex PCR, and the TCRdb table lists in-frame clones only, not all of them. This repertoire shows around 280,000 clones, approximately 83% found once; its top ten account for about 2.2%. The sample comprised peripheral blood. These receptors were collected from a woman in her twenties or thirties who had recovered from COVID-19.

The chain is built from TRBV28 and TRBJ2-7; 9 nucleotides line up with TRBD1. The length of the CDR3 is 15 residues. Per germline, CDR1 MDHEN and CDR2 SYDVKM. The V gene end was trimmed by 6 bases and the J gene end by 3 bases; junction bases not matched to a gene: 9. The CDR3: CASSPLGTGIYEQYF. As DNA, the CDR3 is TGTGCCAGCAGCCCACTAGGGACAGGGATCTACGAGCAGTACTTC.

The gene calls are TRBV7-9 and TRBJ2-3, with D uncertain. The germline V gene encodes CDR1 SEHNR and CDR2 FQNEAQ (reference sequence). V was trimmed by 3 bases and J by 1 base, leaving 8 bases between them. The CDR3 is made up of 14 amino acids. CDR3 amino acids: CASSFSSGTDTQYF. The CDR3 bases are TGTGCCAGCAGCTTCTCGTCCGGCACAGATACGCAGTATTTT.

V and J are TRBV2 and TRBJ2-1; 13 bases map to TRBD2. Germline CDR1 is SNHLY and CDR2 is FYNNEI. This CDR3 has 14 amino acids. Losses at the gene ends were 6 bases for V and 10 bases for J; bases not matched to a gene: 6. CDR3 sequence (DNA): TGTGCCAGCAGCCTTCAGACTAGCGGGAGGGAGCAGTTCTTC. Translation gives CASSLQTSGREQFF.

The chain has TRBV29-1 and TRBJ2-7; 10 bases are a match to TRBD2. The CDR3 extends over 15 amino acids. The V and J ends lost 6 bases and 4 bases, in that order; junction bases with no gene match: 12. Looked up from germline, CDR1 is SQVTM and CDR2 is ANQGSEA. The CDR3: CSVQSASGSRYEQYF. CDR3 DNA sequence: TGCAGCGTACAAAGCGCTAGCGGGAGCAGATACGAGCAGTACTTC.

The chain joins TRBV7-9 to TRBJ1-6; 7 nucleotides line up with TRBD1. Germline loops: CDR1 SEHNR, CDR2 FQNEAQ (reference sequence). Germline trimming cut 4 bases from V and 7 bases from J; bases unmatched to any gene: 13. The CDR3 consists of 17 residues. CDR3 amino acids: CASSSTVRTGSNSPLHF. CDR3 DNA: TGTGCCAGCAGCTCTACCGTTCGGACAGGTTCCAATTCACCCCTCCACTTT.

The chain recombines TRBV12-5 with TRBJ2-1; 8 nucleotides match TRBD1. The CDR3 is 12 residues long. In germline, CDR1 is LGHNT, CDR2 FRNRAP. Germline trimming cut 5 bases from V and 16 bases from J; bases unmatched to any gene: 10. CDR3 in DNA: TGTGCTAGTGGTCCTGTGGACAGGGAATATTTCTTC. Translation: CASGPVDREYFF.

The rearrangement joins TRBV5-3 to TRBJ2-7; D is possibly TRBD2 (7 bases). TRBV5-3 is an ORF, and what it does is uncertain. V lost 0 bases, J lost 7 bases, and 20 bases lay in between. The CDR3 has 16 amino acids. The CDR3 spells CARSLDLGAQAGEQYF. The CDR3 DNA follows: TGTGCCAGAAGCTTGGATTTGGGGGCCCAAGCGGGAGAGCAGTACTTC.

The chain carries TRBV6-1 and TRBJ2-1; D possibly corresponds to TRBD2 (5 bases). Germline V gene data show CDR1 as MNHNS and CDR2 as SASEGT. There are 11 residues in the CDR3. V lost 3 bases to trimming and J lost 10 bases, with 7 bases between them. CDR3 coding DNA: TGTGCCAGCAGTGAGCCGGGGGAGCAGTTCTTC. Amino acids: CASSEPGEQFF.

This chain uses TRBV7-9 with TRBJ2-7; weak D call: TRBD1 (6 bases). Germline values: CDR1 SEHNR, CDR2 FQNEAQ (reference sequence). The CDR3 is 13 residues long. The V end was cut by 4 bases, the J end by 4 bases, with 11 bases between. In DNA form, the CDR3 reads TGTGCCAGCAGCTCTGGGGGCAGTTACGAGCAGTACTTC. Its protein is CASSSGGSYEQYF.

This chain uses TRBV28 with TRBJ1-5; no clear D gene. The ends were cut back, 3 bases at V and 4 bases at J, with 7 bases in the middle. CDR3 length equals 13 residues. Germline V gene lookup returns CDR1 MDHEN and CDR2 SYDVKM. The CDR3 DNA reads TGTGCCAGCAGTTTTGGAGGGAATCAGCCCCAGCATTTT. Its protein is CASSFGGNQPQHF.

The rearrangement joins TRBV27 to TRBJ2-3, with D maybe TRBD2 (6 bases). Looked up from germline, CDR1 is MNHEY and CDR2 is SMNVEV (reference sequence). The V and J ends lost 2 bases and 3 bases respectively, with 6 bases between them. The CDR3 sequence is 13 residues long. CDR3 loop: CASSLAGTDTQYF. The DNA of the CDR3 is TGTGCCAGCAGTTTAGCGGGGACAGATACGCAGTATTTT.

J is TRBJ2-3 and V is TRBV19; 8 nucleotides align to TRBD2. V lost 5 bases and J lost 0; bases outside the gene matches: 10. The CDR3 extends over 17 amino acids. Germline assignment: CDR1 LNHDA and CDR2 SQIVND (reference sequence). The CDR3 protein is CASSGPDSGVSTDTQYF. CDR3 nucleotide sequence: TGTGCCAGTAGTGGCCCCGATAGCGGGGTTAGCACAGATACGCAGTATTTT.

This clone was counted between two and nine times. CDR3 in DNA: TGTGCCAGCAGCACATCTAGCGGGGGCCCCGGGTACGAGCAGTACTTC. As protein: CASSTSSGGPGYEQYF. V gene TRBV5-4 combines with J gene TRBJ2-7, with 10 bases identical to TRBD2. CDR3 length: 16 residues. Trimming removed 4 bases from V and 4 bases from J; junction bases left unmatched: 11. Germline V gene lookup returns CDR1 SGHNT and CDR2 YYREEE (reference sequence).

V usage is TRBV18 and J usage is TRBJ2-7; the D is unclear. Between the trimmed V and J ends, which lost 0 bases and 7 bases, there was a span of 13 bases. CDR3 length equals 14 residues. In germline, CDR1 is KGHSH, CDR2 LQKENI. The CDR3 coding sequence is TGTGCCAGCTCACCACCAACGGTACCCGAAGAGCAGTACTTC. The encoded protein is CASSPPTVPEEQYF.

The CDR3 loop reads CASRSGGISPLHF. CDR3 bases: TGTGCCAGCAGATCAGGAGGGATTTCACCCCTCCACTTT. The rearrangement uses TRBV12-3 or TRBV12-4 and TRBJ1-6; no firm D call. Trimming removed 6 bases at V and 9 bases at J, with 12 bases between. The CDR3 sequence is 13 residues long.

The chain combines TRBV3-1 (or the pseudogene TRBV3-2) with TRBJ1-2; D not certain. The V gene's germline CDR1 is LGHDT and CDR2 YNNKEL (reference sequence). Trimming pared 1 base from V and 5 bases from J, leaving 14 bases between. The CDR3 is 15 amino acids. Here the CDR3 reads CASSQGSSGRYGYTF. As DNA, the CDR3 is TGTGCCAGCAGCCAAGGTTCGTCGGGAAGGTATGGCTACACCTTC.

V is TRBV5-1 and J is TRBJ2-1, with 10 positions matching TRBD2. The CDR3 is 15 residues long. Germline CDR1 SGHRS, CDR2 YFSETQ. Germline trimming cut 0 bases from V and 9 bases from J; bases unmatched to any gene: 6. CDR3 sequence: CASSLGSGRAAEQFF. CDR3 DNA: TGCGCCAGCAGCTTGGGCAGCGGGAGGGCCGCTGAGCAGTTCTTC.

The chain couples TRBV10-3 to TRBJ2-2, with D maybe TRBD1 (6 bases). CDR1 and CDR2 (germline): ENHRY, SYGVKD. Trimming removed 4 bases at V and 2 bases at J, with 8 bases between. The CDR3 sequence is 14 residues long. In DNA form, the CDR3 reads TGTGCCATCAGTGTAGGGACAAACACCGGGGAGCTGTTTTTT. This sequence encodes CAISVGTNTGELFF.

The CDR3 here is CASSQEGGRSTQQYF. CDR3 DNA sequence: TGCGCCAGCAGCCAAGAGGGCGGGAGATCTACGCAGCAGTACTTC. The gene calls are TRBV4-3 and TRBJ2-7; 7 bases are a match to TRBD2. The CDR3 runs to 15 residues. The V and J ends lost 0 bases and 8 bases, in that order; junction bases with no gene match: 10. CDR1 LGHNA and CDR2 YSLEER come from the germline V gene.

This clone has only a few counts. The genes are TRBV3-1 (or the pseudogene TRBV3-2) and TRBJ2-3; D uncertain. This CDR3 has 15 amino acids. The germline CDR1 and CDR2 sequences are LGHDT and YNNKEL (reference sequence). Deletions cut 4 bases from V and 0 bases from J, with 11 bases between. Here the CDR3 reads CASSRKAASTDTQYF. The DNA for the CDR3 is TGTGCCAGCAGCCGTAAGGCGGCCAGCACAGATACGCAGTATTTT.

The rearrangement links TRBV7-2 to TRBJ2-5; 13 bases agree with TRBD2. V lost 5 bases to trimming and J lost 5 bases; unmatched junction nucleotides: 11. CDR1 is SGHTA and CDR2 is FQGNSA in the germline V gene. The CDR3 length is 17 residues. This CDR3 reads CASSSTSGGAHRETQYF. CDR3 nucleotide sequence: TGTGCCAGCAGCAGCACTAGCGGGGGGGCCCATCGCGAGACCCAGTACTTC.

This sequence joins TRBV25-1 and TRBJ1-1; tentative D call: TRBD1 (6 bases). Trimming shortened V by 3 bases and J by 1 base, and 12 bases separated the two germline ends. From germline, CDR1 is MGHDK and CDR2 SYGVNS. The CDR3 extends over 15 amino acids. The CDR3 sequence is CASSEWTVENTEAFF. The CDR3 DNA reads as TGTGCCAGCAGTGAGTGGACAGTAGAGAACACTGAAGCTTTCTTT.

This clone was observed a few times. This chain links TRBV30 with TRBJ2-6, with 7 bases that match TRBD1. In germline, CDR1 is GTSNPN, CDR2 SVGIG (reference sequence). This CDR3 comprises 17 residues. Trimming at V came to 5 bases and at J to 0 bases, leaving 10 bases not matched to a gene. CDR3 sequence: CAWSIDRASSGANVLTF. The CDR3 nucleotides read TGTGCCTGGTCGATTGACAGGGCCTCCTCTGGGGCCAACGTCCTGACTTTC.

This clone was counted a single time. The V call is TRBV6-6, the J call TRBJ2-1; 7 bases agree with TRBD1. The CDR3 is 19 residues long. Germline V gene sequence: CDR1 MNHNY, CDR2 SVGAGI (reference sequence). With V trimmed by 5 bases and J by 4 bases, 20 bases remained unmatched. The DNA for the CDR3 is TGTGCCAGCAGTCGGACCGGGACAGCAGTGCTAGTGCAATACAATGAGCAGTTCTTC. It yields the protein CASSRTGTAVLVQYNEQFF.

The genes are TRBV19 and TRBJ2-7, with 10 nucleotides matching TRBD1. This CDR3 contains 15 residues. With V trimmed by 4 bases and J by 4 bases, 7 bases remained unmatched. Germline V gene lookup returns CDR1 LNHDA and CDR2 SQIVND (reference sequence). This CDR3 is CASSTRQGAKYEQYF. The CDR3 bases are TGTGCCAGTAGTACACGACAGGGGGCGAAATACGAGCAGTACTTC.

This clone has only a few counts. The V gene is TRBV10-3, the J gene TRBJ1-1; the match to TRBD1 covers 7 bases. The junction had 7 bases not matched to a gene; V was cut back by 8 bases and J by 4 bases. Germline loops: CDR1 ENHRY, CDR2 SYGVKD. This CDR3 is 13 amino acids long. The CDR3 nucleotides are TGTGCCATCGGACAGGAGTTTGGCACTGAAGCTTTCTTT. Translated, it gives CAIGQEFGTEAFF.